What follows is one T cell receptor (beta chain) and its context. Its target is unknown. This specimen belongs to a study of cytomegalovirus exposure and HLA in healthy donors. With 4 bases removed from V and 4 bases from J, the gap between germline ends came to 5 bases. The CDR3 covers 11 residues. Germline assignment: CDR1 MNHNS and CDR2 SASEGT. Study-wide results and limits: Immune exposure information comprised only CMV serostatus.

The PCR had 60 Vbeta and 13 Jbeta primers. Clones were sequenced by immunoSEQ multiplex PCR, and TCRdb holds only the in-frame ones, with some missing. The sample lists 100,000 to 150,000 clones, under 90% occurring once. J is TRBJ2-7 and V is TRBV6-1; D is unclear. The TCR comes from a woman aged 40 to 49 in good health and CMV-seronegative. The sequencing input was PBMCs. The CDR3 bases are TGTGCCAGCAGTGCCAGATACGAGCAGTACTTC. It codes for CASSARYEQYF.